The rows below give T cell receptor beta chains drawn from one sample of a study of technical replicates of blood from a handful of donors. Repertoires were generated with immunoSEQ multiplex PCR, while TCRdb's copy carries only in-frame clones and drops some. The table has about 17,000 clones, about 79% seen once. The source material was PBMCs. Source of these receptors: a human donor in good health. Some clones in this sample may be carry-over from other donors' samples. Both conserved end residues are part of each CDR3. Each record gives: D gene, J gene, clone size, V gene, CDR3 DNA, CDR3 protein. D genes are given only for firm matches. Clone size is shown for a subset of rows, as once, few, many or a class of expanded clone.

D: TRBD2; J: TRBJ2-1; size: few; V: TRBV4-2; DNA: TGTGCCAGCAGCCAAGATGGGATAGCGGGAGGTCTTAGGAATGAGCAGTTCTTC; CDR3: CASSQDGIAGGLRNEQFF
D: -; J: TRBJ2-7; size: -; V: TRBV19; DNA: TGTGCCAGTAGTATCCAGGGGTCAGCCTACGAGCAGTACTTC; CDR3: CASSIQGSAYEQYF
D: -; J: TRBJ1-5; size: -; V: TRBV5-1; DNA: TGCGCCAGCAGCCCCGACCCCTCGAGGGAAAATCAGCCCCAGCATTTT; CDR3: CASSPDPSRENQPQHF
D: TRBD2; J: TRBJ2-7; size: -; V: TRBV10-2; DNA: TGCGCCAGCAGTGAAACAACCGGGACTAGACAGTACTTC; CDR3: CASSETTGTRQYF
D: TRBD2; J: TRBJ2-7; size: -; V: TRBV7-9; DNA: TGTGCCAGCAGTTCAGGACTAGCGGGAGTTGAAGAGCAGTACTTC; CDR3: CASSSGLAGVEEQYF
D: -; J: TRBJ2-6; size: -; V: TRBV29-1; DNA: TGCAGCGTACTGGGCTTCTCTGGGGCCAACGTCCTGACTTTC; CDR3: CSVLGFSGANVLTF
D: -; J: TRBJ2-3; size: once; V: TRBV18; DNA: TGTGCCAGCTCACCGCAGGGCGGGACCACAGATACGCAGTATTTT; CDR3: CASSPQGGTTDTQYF
D: -; J: TRBJ1-1; size: few; V: TRBV2; DNA: TGTGCCAGCAGTCAACAGGCGTTTGAGGCTTTCTTT; CDR3: CASSQQAFEAFF
D: TRBD2; J: TRBJ2-1; size: -; V: TRBV10-1; DNA: TGCGCCAGCAGTCCTAGCGGGAGGCGCAATGAGCAGTTCTTC; CDR3: CASSPSGRRNEQFF
D: -; J: TRBJ2-2; size: -; V: TRBV15; DNA: TGTGCCACCAGCTCCAGGGGGGTGTCCGGGGAGCTGTTTTTT; CDR3: CATSSRGVSGELFF
D: -; J: TRBJ2-1; size: -; V: TRBV12-5; DNA: TGTGCTAGTGGTACCCGGGGGAACAATGAGCAGTTCTTC; CDR3: CASGTRGNNEQFF
D: TRBD1; J: TRBJ2-7; size: -; V: TRBV29-1; DNA: TGCAGCGTTCAACGACTCGGGGACAGGGAGACCTCCTACGAGCAGTACTTC; CDR3: CSVQRLGDRETSYEQYF
D: -; J: TRBJ2-5; size: once; V: TRBV11-2; DNA: TGTGCCAGCACCCCGAGCACAGGGTCGAGAGAGACCCAGTACTTC; CDR3: CASTPSTGSRETQYF
D: -; J: TRBJ2-3; size: -; V: TRBV7-3; DNA: TGTGCCAGCAGCTTAGCAGGGATCACAGATACGCAGTATTTT; CDR3: CASSLAGITDTQYF
D: -; J: TRBJ2-2; size: -; V: TRBV6-1; DNA: TGTGCCAGCAGTCCCCTACAGGGTTATGCCGGGGAGCTGTTTTTT; CDR3: CASSPLQGYAGELFF
D: -; J: TRBJ2-3; size: -; V: TRBV5-1; DNA: TGCGCCAGCAGCTTGCCCCATTCCACAGATACGCAGTATTTT; CDR3: CASSLPHSTDTQYF
D: -; J: TRBJ1-1; size: -; V: TRBV21-1; DNA: TGTGCCAGCAGCAAAACGTGGGGCAGATCATCTCTCAAAGGGAACACTGAAGCTTTCTTT; CDR3: CASSKTWGRSSLKGNTEAFF
D: -; J: TRBJ1-1; size: -; V: TRBV15; DNA: TGTGCCACCAGCAGAGATCTAGCCAACATGAACACTGAAGCTTTCTTT; CDR3: CATSRDLANMNTEAFF
D: -; J: TRBJ2-3; size: -; V: TRBV5-1; DNA: TGCGCCAGCAGCTTGGCTACCCCCCCCGCAGATACGCAGTATTTT; CDR3: CASSLATPPADTQYF
D: -; J: TRBJ2-1; size: -; V: TRBV30; DNA: TGTGCCTGGAGTGTTGTGGGTTACAGGATGACCTACAATGAGCAGTTCTTC; CDR3: CAWSVVGYRMTYNEQFF
D: -; J: TRBJ1-5; size: -; V: TRBV30; DNA: TGTGCCTGGAGTGTAGGAGAGACGAATCAGCCCCAGCATTTT; CDR3: CAWSVGETNQPQHF
D: -; J: TRBJ1-3; size: -; V: TRBV28; DNA: TGTGCCAGCAGTTTGCCAGGGGCAAATTCTGGAAACACCATATATTTT; CDR3: CASSLPGANSGNTIYF
D: -; J: TRBJ1-5; size: -; V: TRBV30; DNA: TGTGCCTGGAGTTTCAGACAGTACAATCAGCCCCAGCATTTT; CDR3: CAWSFRQYNQPQHF
D: TRBD1; J: TRBJ1-2; size: -; V: TRBV6-1; DNA: TGTGCCAGCAGTGTTGGGACAGGGTCTAGGGTTGGCTATGGCTACACCTTC; CDR3: CASSVGTGSRVGYGYTF
D: TRBD2; J: TRBJ2-1; size: -; V: TRBV20-1; DNA: TGCAGTGCTTCGGGACTAGCGGGTCAGTTCTTC; CDR3: CSASGLAGQFF
D: -; J: TRBJ1-1; size: -; V: TRBV30; DNA: TGTGCCTGGAGACAGGGTGCTTACACTGAAGCTTTCTTT; CDR3: CAWRQGAYTEAFF
D: TRBD2; J: TRBJ2-7; size: -; V: TRBV27; DNA: TGTGCCAGCAGCCATAAAACTAGCGGGCTTAAGCCCTACGCGCAGTACTTC; CDR3: CASSHKTSGLKPYAQYF
D: -; J: TRBJ2-7; size: -; V: TRBV5-1; DNA: TGCGCCAGCAGCTCTCAGGGTTCCGAGCAGTACTTC; CDR3: CASSSQGSEQYF
D: TRBD2; J: TRBJ2-1; size: -; V: TRBV19; DNA: TGTGCCAGTAGTATCGCCCAAGGACTAGCGGCCAACAATGAGCAGTTCTTC; CDR3: CASSIAQGLAANNEQFF
D: -; J: TRBJ2-1; size: -; V: TRBV13; DNA: TGTGCCAGCAGCTTAGGTCAGGGAACCAATGAGCAGTTCTTC; CDR3: CASSLGQGTNEQFF
D: -; J: TRBJ2-3; size: -; V: TRBV5-6; DNA: TGTGCCAGCAGCGTCTCAGCGGCAGATACGCAGTATTTT; CDR3: CASSVSAADTQYF
D: TRBD2; J: TRBJ2-3; size: -; V: TRBV7-3; DNA: TGTGCCAGCAGCTCGGGGACTAGCGGGAACACAGATACGCAGTATTTT; CDR3: CASSSGTSGNTDTQYF
D: -; J: TRBJ1-5; size: -; V: TRBV18; DNA: TGTGCCAGCTCACCAAATTATAGCAATCAGCCCCAGCATTTT; CDR3: CASSPNYSNQPQHF
D: -; J: TRBJ2-6; size: -; V: TRBV6-1; DNA: TGTGCCAGCAGTGAACACAACTCTGGGGCCAACGTCCTGACTTTC; CDR3: CASSEHNSGANVLTF
D: -; J: TRBJ1-2; size: -; V: TRBV2; DNA: TGTGCCAGCAGCGACAGGCGCCCCGAAATCTACACCTTC; CDR3: CASSDRRPEIYTF
D: -; J: TRBJ1-1; size: few; V: TRBV30; DNA: TGTGCCTGGAGTCAACGGGCAGGGTACACTGAAGCTTTCTTT; CDR3: CAWSQRAGYTEAFF
D: -; J: TRBJ1-2; size: -; V: TRBV5-5; DNA: TGTGCCAGCAGCTTGGAGGGAACAGGGACCGGCTACACCTTC; CDR3: CASSLEGTGTGYTF
D: -; J: TRBJ2-2; size: few; V: TRBV19; DNA: TGTGCCAGTAGCCTACGCGGCCTGCTCGAACCCGGGGAGCTGTTTTTT; CDR3: CASSLRGLLEPGELFF
D: TRBD1; J: TRBJ1-1; size: once; V: TRBV11-2; DNA: TGTGCCAGCAGCCACCATCCCGGGACAGGGAGGGGCACTGAAGCTTTCTTT; CDR3: CASSHHPGTGRGTEAFF
D: TRBD2; J: TRBJ2-2; size: -; V: TRBV27; DNA: TGTGCCAGCAGGGTAGCGGGAGCCTCGAACACCGGGGAGCTGTTTTTT; CDR3: CASRVAGASNTGELFF
D: -; J: TRBJ2-7; size: few; V: TRBV18; DNA: TGTGCCAGCTCATCCGGGGTCGGGTCCTACGAGCAGTACTTC; CDR3: CASSSGVGSYEQYF
D: TRBD1; J: TRBJ2-6; size: -; V: TRBV19; DNA: TGTGCCAGTAGTATGGGGACAGCTGGGGCCAACGTCCTGACTTTC; CDR3: CASSMGTAGANVLTF
D: -; J: TRBJ1-1; size: -; V: TRBV2; DNA: TGTGCCAGCAGTGAACGCGGTTGGAACACTGAAGCTTTCTTT; CDR3: CASSERGWNTEAFF
D: TRBD1; J: TRBJ2-7; size: -; V: TRBV10-3; DNA: TGTGCCATCAGCAAAAGTGGCGGACAGGGGGCGGGAGAGCAGTACTTC; CDR3: CAISKSGGQGAGEQYF
D: -; J: TRBJ2-3; size: -; V: TRBV18; DNA: TGTGCCAGCTCAAGTCAGCAGGAGGCCACAGATACGCAGTATTTT; CDR3: CASSSQQEATDTQYF
D: TRBD2; J: TRBJ2-5; size: -; V: TRBV4-1; DNA: TGCGCCAGCAGCCAGGAAGGACTAGCGGGGAAGGAGACCCAGTACTTC; CDR3: CASSQEGLAGKETQYF
D: TRBD1; J: TRBJ2-7; size: -; V: TRBV5-5; DNA: TGTGCCAGCAGCTTGAGGGACAGACCCTACGAGCAGTACTTC; CDR3: CASSLRDRPYEQYF
D: -; J: TRBJ1-1; size: -; V: TRBV28; DNA: TGTGCCAGCAGTCGATACGTTGGGGGGGCGGCTGCTTTCTTT; CDR3: CASSRYVGGAAAFF
D: TRBD1; J: TRBJ2-7; size: -; V: TRBV11-3; DNA: TGTGCCAGCAGCTTATACAGGGGGAGTGGCGAGCAGTACTTC; CDR3: CASSLYRGSGEQYF
D: -; J: TRBJ2-2; size: once; V: TRBV7-6; DNA: TGTGCCAGCAGCTTATTGCAGGGGCCAGGAGGGGAGCTGTTTTTT; CDR3: CASSLLQGPGGELFF
D: TRBD1; J: TRBJ1-1; size: -; V: TRBV30; DNA: TGTGCCCAAAATACCGGGACAGGAGACACTGAAGCTTTCTTT; CDR3: CAQNTGTGDTEAFF